This passage covers 11 T cell receptor beta chains from one sample sequenced in a study of blood T cell repertoires in COVID-19. Clones were read by immunoSEQ multiplex PCR, and TCRdb kept only the in-frame ones, dropping some. Among about 99,000 clones listed, roughly four fifths were seen once. The source material was peripheral blood. These receptors were obtained from a man in his sixties with acute or convalescent COVID-19.

The CDR3 DNA reads as TGTGCCAGCAGAACCCCGAGGGATACGCAGTATTTT. It is translated as CASRTPRDTQYF. The chain recombines TRBV6-5 with TRBJ2-3; no firm D call. The CDR3 is 12 amino acids. V lost 6 bases and J lost 6, with 10 bases in between. The germline CDR1 and CDR2 sequences are MNHEY and SVGAGI.

V is TRBV27 and J is TRBJ1-3; D gene uncertain. Trimming took 2 bases from V and 3 from J, leaving 8 bases between them. The CDR3 runs to 14 residues. Germline loops: CDR1 MNHEY, CDR2 SMNVEV (reference sequence). CDR3 DNA: TGTGCCAGCAGTTTAACACACCTTGGAAACACCATATATTTT. Protein sequence: CASSLTHLGNTIYF.

This chain connects TRBV19 to TRBJ2-1; unclear D gene. This CDR3 is 13 amino acids long. Germline assignment: CDR1 LNHDA and CDR2 SQIVND (reference sequence). V was cut by 2 bases and J by 4 bases, with 6 bases left in between. The CDR3 is CASSIQKYNEQFF. In DNA form, the CDR3 reads TGTGCCAGTAGTATACAGAAGTACAATGAGCAGTTCTTC.

This chain joins TRBV11-3 and TRBJ2-7; TRBD2 agrees at 9 bases. CDR3 length: 16 residues. With V trimmed by 8 bases and J by 1 base, 12 bases remained unmatched. Germline values: CDR1 SGHNT, CDR2 YENEEA. CDR3 protein: CASVFRGGAASYEQYF. In DNA form, the CDR3 reads TGTGCCAGCGTATTTCGCGGGGGGGCAGCGTCCTACGAGCAGTACTTC.

The V call is TRBV6-6, the J call TRBJ2-1; D remains ambiguous. Deletions cut 6 bases from V and 0 bases from J, with 9 bases between. Germline CDR1 and CDR2: MNHNY and SVGAGI (reference sequence). This CDR3 has 14 residues. The CDR3 nucleotides are TGTGCCAGCAGCAGTACCAGCTCCTACAATGAGCAGTTCTTC. This codes for CASSSTSSYNEQFF.

The rearrangement joins TRBV11-2 to TRBJ2-1; the D gene is possibly TRBD1 (6 bases). The V end lost 1 base, the J end lost 4 bases, and 14 bases lay between the germline ends. CDR1 is SGHAT, CDR2 FQNNGV, per germline. The CDR3 covers 16 residues. The DNA of the CDR3 is TGTGCCAGCAGCTTAGGGGGGCCAGGGTTGTACAATGAGCAGTTCTTC. This sequence encodes CASSLGGPGLYNEQFF.

The V gene is TRBV10-1, the J gene TRBJ2-4; 9 bases line up with TRBD1. V trimming: 0 bases; J trimming: 7 bases; junction bases outside the gene matches: 10. The V gene's germline CDR1 is WNHNN and CDR2 SYGVQD (reference sequence). The length of the CDR3 is 17 residues. For the CDR3, the DNA is TGCGCCAGCAGTGAGTCGAGATCGGACAGGGGATGGAACATTCAGTACTTC. Its protein product is CASSESRSDRGWNIQYF.

The V and J genes are TRBV11-3 and TRBJ2-7; 9 nucleotides align to TRBD1. CDR1 SGHNT and CDR2 YENEEA come from the germline V gene. J gave up 3 bases and V 5 bases, and 8 bases lay outside the gene matches. The CDR3 length is 15 residues. CDR3 protein: CASSQSGTGYYEQYF. The CDR3 DNA follows: TGTGCCAGCAGCCAAAGCGGGACAGGGTACTACGAGCAGTACTTC.

The chain recombines TRBV20-1 with TRBJ2-3; tentative D call: TRBD2 (6 bases). This CDR3 is 14 amino acids long. From germline, CDR1 is DFQATT and CDR2 SNEGSKA (reference sequence). The V end lost 3 bases, the J end lost 5 bases, and 15 bases lay between the germline ends. The DNA of the CDR3 is TGCAGTGCTAGTCCAGGGTTCGGGAGAGATACGCAGTATTTT. Its translation is CSASPGFGRDTQYF.

The chain uses TRBV19 and TRBJ1-5; D is unresolved. This CDR3 spans 15 amino acids. V shed 2 bases and J shed 2 bases, with 10 bases lying between them. From germline, CDR1 is LNHDA and CDR2 SQIVND (reference sequence). CDR3 loop: CASSISPGGNQPQHF. The CDR3 nucleotides read TGTGCCAGTAGTATATCCCCCGGGGGCAATCAGCCCCAGCATTTT.

This sequence joins TRBV5-1 and TRBJ1-1; possibly TRBD1 for D (5 bases). V lost 5 bases and J lost 7, with 21 bases in between. Germline CDR1 and CDR2: SGHRS and YFSETQ. This CDR3 is 15 amino acids long. The CDR3 DNA sequence: TGCGCCAGCAGTTATTCGGGTGGGGCAGACTTTGAAGCTTTCTTT. It yields the protein CASSYSGGADFEAFF.